The 16 T cell receptor beta chains listed next were all sequenced from one sample in a study of radiotherapy plus CTLA-4 blockade in lung cancer. TCRdb's table, derived via immunoSEQ multiplex PCR, lists solely in-frame clones and lacks some. The profile shows about 30,000 clones, about 80% of them singletons. The sequenced sample was peripheral blood, obtained from a patient treated with radiotherapy plus ipilimumab. The receptor source for this set is a human donor with non-small cell lung cancer that progressed on radiotherapy plus ipilimumab.

The chain couples TRBV2 to TRBJ1-2; 10 bases line up with TRBD1. The CDR3 extends over 15 amino acids. Germline V gene data show CDR1 as SNHLY and CDR2 as FYNNEI. Trimming removed 4 bases from V and 7 bases from J; junction bases left unmatched: 9. CDR3 bases: TGTGCCAGCAGTGGATTCGGGACAGGGGCGACTGGCTACACCTTC. Its protein product is CASSGFGTGATGYTF.

This chain connects TRBV16 to TRBJ1-4, with TRBD1 as a possible D gene (6 bases). Trimming removed 0 bases at V and 6 bases at J, with 20 bases between. This CDR3 is 18 amino acids long. Germline CDR1 KGHSY, CDR2 FQNENV. DNA for the CDR3: TGTGCCAGCAGCCAATCGATGGCAGGGGCCGCTCCCGATGAAAAACTGTTTTTT. Translation gives CASSQSMAGAAPDEKLFF.

The V and J genes are TRBV19 and TRBJ2-1; 8 bases match TRBD2. The V gene end was trimmed by 6 bases and the J gene end by 5 bases; junction bases not matched to a gene: 9. The CDR3 consists of 15 residues. Looked up from germline, CDR1 is LNHDA and CDR2 is SQIVND (reference sequence). In DNA, the CDR3 is TGTGCCAGTAGGAGCCAGGGACTAGTCCACAATGAGCAGTTCTTC. Translated: CASRSQGLVHNEQFF.

The chain is built from TRBV28 and TRBJ2-3; possibly TRBD1 or TRBD2 for D (6 bases each). V was pared by 10 bases and J by 2 bases, with 13 bases between. The CDR3 has 13 residues. From germline, CDR1 is MDHEN and CDR2 SYDVKM. CDR3 bases: TGTGCCACCGGAGGGACACCCACAGATACGCAGTATTTT. This translates into CATGGTPTDTQYF.

The chain couples TRBV5-1 to TRBJ2-1, with D perhaps TRBD1 or TRBD2 (6 bases each). There are 14 residues in the CDR3. V lost 1 base and J 7 bases, leaving 12 bases between the germline ends. Germline V gene lookup returns CDR1 SGHRS and CDR2 YFSETQ. The CDR3 coding sequence is TGCGCCAGCAGCTTGCAGGGGACTGGGAATGAGCAGTTCTTC. This translates into CASSLQGTGNEQFF.

The chain joins TRBV2 to TRBJ2-1; 11 positions match TRBD2. The trim removed 6 bases at V and 7 bases at J, leaving 8 bases unmatched. The CDR3 extends over 15 amino acids. Germline V lookup: CDR1 SNHLY, CDR2 FYNNEI. The CDR3 coding sequence is TGTGCCAGCAGCCTACTAGCGGGAGAGATTAATGAGCAGTTCTTC. Encoded protein: CASSLLAGEINEQFF.

The rearrangement joins TRBV5-1 to TRBJ2-3; 12 bases match TRBD2. Looked up from germline, CDR1 is SGHRS and CDR2 is YFSETQ. The CDR3 length is 16 residues. The J segment lost 2 bases and the V segment lost 3 bases, leaving 4 bases of the junction unmatched. CDR3 sequence: CASSSGLAGPTDTQYF. The DNA for the CDR3 is TGCGCCAGCAGCTCGGGACTAGCGGGTCCCACAGATACGCAGTATTTT.

This clone was recorded once. V usage is TRBV4-1 and J usage is TRBJ1-1; tentative D call: TRBD1 (5 bases). The V gene's germline CDR1 is MGHRA and CDR2 YSYEKL. There are 14 residues in the CDR3. Deletions cut 0 bases from V and 12 bases from J, with 17 bases between. Here the CDR3 DNA reads TGCGCCAGCAGCCAAGATCTAGGGGTCCAAAATCCTTTCTTT. Amino acids: CASSQDLGVQNPFF.

In this sample, this clone turned up a few times. The V gene is TRBV4-2, the J gene TRBJ2-3; D not certain. The CDR3 has 13 residues. Trimming shortened V by 0 bases and J by 4 bases, and 5 bases separated the two germline ends. Looked up from germline, CDR1 is LGHNA and CDR2 is YNFKEQ. The chain's CDR3 is CASSQESPDTQYF. CDR3 DNA: TGTGCCAGCAGCCAAGAGAGCCCAGATACGCAGTATTTT.

V and J are TRBV6-1 and TRBJ2-3, with TRBD1 matching 8 bases. The CDR3 is 14 amino acids. J was trimmed by 1 base and V by 4 bases; bases with no gene match: 1. The germline CDR1 and CDR2 sequences are MNHNS and SASEGT. CDR3 DNA: TGTGCCAGCAGTGTGGACAGGGGCACAGATACGCAGTATTTT. As protein: CASSVDRGTDTQYF.

This clone was counted once. CDR3 DNA sequence: TGTGCCAGCAGCCAAGTAGGACAGGATACGCAGTATTTT. Translated: CASSQVGQDTQYF. The genes are TRBV14 and TRBJ2-3; maybe TRBD1 (6 bases). Trimming shortened V by 1 base and J by 6 bases, and 8 bases separated the two germline ends. The CDR3 runs 13 residues. CDR1 is SGHDN and CDR2 is FVKESK in the germline V gene.

There are a few counts of this clone. The chain employs TRBV7-9 and TRBJ1-4; D is undetermined. This CDR3 comprises 13 residues. Trimming shortened V by 6 bases and J by 2 bases, and 7 bases separated the two germline ends. Germline V CDR1 and CDR2: SEHNR, FQNEAQ (reference sequence). CDR3 in DNA: TGTGCCAGCAGAAGGAATACTAATGAAAAACTGTTTTTT. This gives the protein CASRRNTNEKLFF.

J is TRBJ1-2 and V is TRBV5-1; D remains ambiguous. Per the germline V gene, CDR1 is SGHRS and CDR2 is YFSETQ. With 0 bases removed from V and 8 bases from J, the gap between germline ends came to 14 bases. The CDR3 covers 14 residues. CDR3 bases: TGCGCCAGCAGCTTGGGCCATGGTGGCCGCGGCTACACCTTC. Its translation is CASSLGHGGRGYTF.

The V call is TRBV9, the J call TRBJ1-5; 10 nucleotides match TRBD1. This CDR3 has 16 amino acids. From germline, CDR1 is SGDLS and CDR2 YYNGEE. Trimming at V came to 2 bases and at J to 0 bases, leaving 2 bases not matched to a gene. DNA for the CDR3: TGTGCCAGCAGCGTCGGGACAGGGGATAGCAATCAGCCCCAGCATTTT. It yields the protein CASSVGTGDSNQPQHF.

The chain recombines TRBV6-6 with TRBJ1-2, with a possible D match to TRBD1 (6 bases). Germline V lookup: CDR1 MNHNY, CDR2 SVGAGI (reference sequence). Trimming stripped 4 bases from V and 6 bases from J, with 12 bases between. There are 13 residues in the CDR3. DNA for the CDR3: TGTGCCAGCAGTTTGTCGGCAGGGGATGGCTACACCTTC. Amino acid sequence: CASSLSAGDGYTF.

The chain recombines TRBV4-1 with TRBJ2-1; 14 bases match TRBD2. CDR3 length equals 17 residues. The germline CDR1 and CDR2 sequences are MGHRA and YSYEKL. Germline trimming cut 3 bases from V and 14 bases from J; bases unmatched to any gene: 15. CDR3 in DNA: TGCGCCAGCAGCCACGAACAGACTAGCGGGAGGGCTGGAAGAGAGTTCTTC. Protein sequence: CASSHEQTSGRAGREFF.